This T cell receptor (beta chain) was profiled in a study of T-cell memory formation after mild COVID-19. TCRdb ran MiXCR on the 5' RACE reads and lists one entry per CDR3 protein. Of approximately 150,000 distinct CDR3 sequences listed, 6% to 7% are singletons. This CDR3 is 17 amino acids long. The germline V gene encodes CDR1 SSHAT and CDR2 FNYEAQ (reference sequence). Notes on this clonotype: Compared with germline, one end of the junction differs, possibly owing to a read error.

This chain uses TRBV7-7 with TRBJ2-2; possibly TRBD2 for D (5 bases). Sample: PBMCs or a T cell subset sorted from them (not recorded which). This clonotype was sampled from an adult woman who had mild COVID-19 (a few samples of this study predate the infection). Cell type and time point are not known. The DNA of the CDR3 is TGTGCTAGCAGCTTAGAGAGCGGACTCCTGACCACCGGGGAGCTGTTTTTT. It specifies CASSLESGLLTTGELFF.